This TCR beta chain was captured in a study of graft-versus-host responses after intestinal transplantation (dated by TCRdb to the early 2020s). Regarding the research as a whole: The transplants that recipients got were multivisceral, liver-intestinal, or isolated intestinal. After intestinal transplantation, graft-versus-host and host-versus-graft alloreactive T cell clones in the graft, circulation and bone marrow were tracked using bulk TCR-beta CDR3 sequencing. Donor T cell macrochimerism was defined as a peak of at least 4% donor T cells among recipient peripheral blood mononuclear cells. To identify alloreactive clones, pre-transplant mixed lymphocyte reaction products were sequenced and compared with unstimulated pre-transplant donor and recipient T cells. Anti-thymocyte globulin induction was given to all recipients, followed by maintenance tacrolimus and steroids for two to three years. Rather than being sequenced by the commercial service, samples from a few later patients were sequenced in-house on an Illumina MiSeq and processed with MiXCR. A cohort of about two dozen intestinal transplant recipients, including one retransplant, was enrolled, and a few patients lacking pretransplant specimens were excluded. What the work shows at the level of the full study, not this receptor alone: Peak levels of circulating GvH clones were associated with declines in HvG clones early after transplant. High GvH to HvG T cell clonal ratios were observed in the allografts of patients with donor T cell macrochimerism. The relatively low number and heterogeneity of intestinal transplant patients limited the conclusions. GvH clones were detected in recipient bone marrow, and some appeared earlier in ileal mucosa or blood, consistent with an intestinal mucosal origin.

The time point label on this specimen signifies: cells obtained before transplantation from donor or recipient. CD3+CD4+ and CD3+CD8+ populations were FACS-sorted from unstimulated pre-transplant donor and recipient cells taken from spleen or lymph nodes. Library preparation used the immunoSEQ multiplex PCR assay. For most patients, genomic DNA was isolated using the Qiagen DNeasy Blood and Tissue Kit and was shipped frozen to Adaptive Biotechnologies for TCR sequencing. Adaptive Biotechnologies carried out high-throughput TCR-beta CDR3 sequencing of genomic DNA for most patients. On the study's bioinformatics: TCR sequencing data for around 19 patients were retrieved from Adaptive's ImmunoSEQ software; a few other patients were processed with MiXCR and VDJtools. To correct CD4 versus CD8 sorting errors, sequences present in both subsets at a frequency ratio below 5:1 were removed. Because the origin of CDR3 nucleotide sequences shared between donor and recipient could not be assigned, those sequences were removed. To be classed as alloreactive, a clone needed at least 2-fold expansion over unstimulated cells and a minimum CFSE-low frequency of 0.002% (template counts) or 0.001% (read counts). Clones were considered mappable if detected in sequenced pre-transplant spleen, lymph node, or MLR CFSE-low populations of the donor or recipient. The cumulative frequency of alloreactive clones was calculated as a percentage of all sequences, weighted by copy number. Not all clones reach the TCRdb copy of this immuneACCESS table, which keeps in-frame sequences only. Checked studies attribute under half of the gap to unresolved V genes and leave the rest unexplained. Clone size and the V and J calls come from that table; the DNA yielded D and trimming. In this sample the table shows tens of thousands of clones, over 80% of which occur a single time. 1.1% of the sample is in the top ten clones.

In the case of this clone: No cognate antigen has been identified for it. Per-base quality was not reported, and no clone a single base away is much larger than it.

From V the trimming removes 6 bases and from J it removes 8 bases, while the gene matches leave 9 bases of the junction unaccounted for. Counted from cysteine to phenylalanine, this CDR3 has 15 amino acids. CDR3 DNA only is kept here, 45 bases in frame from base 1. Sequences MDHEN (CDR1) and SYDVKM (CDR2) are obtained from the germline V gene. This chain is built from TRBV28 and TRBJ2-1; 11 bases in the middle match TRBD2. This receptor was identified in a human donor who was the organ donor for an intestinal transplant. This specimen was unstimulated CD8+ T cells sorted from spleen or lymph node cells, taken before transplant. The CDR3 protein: CASSLTSGRPDEQFF. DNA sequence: TGTGCCAGCAGCCTTACTAGCGGGAGACCCGATGAGCAGTTCTTC.